The 20 T cell receptor beta chains listed next were all sequenced from one sample in a study of cytomegalovirus exposure and HLA in healthy donors. Amplification used 60 Vbeta primers and 13 Jbeta primers. This table comes from immunoSEQ multiplex PCR, and its TCRdb copy is limited to in-frame clones, with some not included. Among some 220,000 clones listed, around 78% were seen once. The sequenced sample was PBMCs. These receptors were obtained from a boy aged 5-17 years in good health and CMV-seronegative.

J is TRBJ2-3 and V is TRBV7-3; tentative D call: TRBD2 (5 bases). This CDR3 has 14 residues. Germline CDR1 reads SGHTA; CDR2 reads FQGTGA. V gave up 3 bases and J gave up 0 bases, with 7 bases separating them. The CDR3: CASSFGVSTDTQYF. The CDR3 coding sequence is TGTGCCAGCAGCTTCGGGGTTAGCACAGATACGCAGTATTTT.

This clone appeared a single time. The chain recombines TRBV5-4 with TRBJ2-7, with a possible D match to TRBD2 (5 bases). The V end was cut by 1 base, the J end by 4 bases, with 21 bases between. Germline V gene lookup returns CDR1 SGHNT and CDR2 YYREEE (reference sequence). The CDR3 has 17 residues. As DNA, the CDR3 is TGTGCCAGCAGCTTGTGGTTGGCGGGCAGATCCTCATACGAGCAGTACTTC. Encoded protein: CASSLWLAGRSSYEQYF.

The chain recombines TRBV18 with TRBJ2-3; D not certain. CDR3 length: 12 residues. The V end was cut by 1 base, the J end by 4 bases, with 3 bases between. Germline V lookup: CDR1 KGHSH, CDR2 LQKENI. In DNA form, the CDR3 reads TGTGCCAGCTCACCACTAGCAGATACGCAGTATTTT. Translating it yields CASSPLADTQYF.

The J gene is TRBJ2-1, the V gene TRBV11-3, with a tentative D call TRBD1 (6 bases). Trimming took 10 bases from V and 0 from J, leaving 13 bases between them. The germline gives CDR1 SGHNT, CDR2 YENEEA. The CDR3 length is 14 residues. CDR3 region: CATLKGGSYNEQFF. The CDR3 DNA is TGTGCCACGTTAAAAGGGGGCTCCTACAATGAGCAGTTCTTC.

CDR3 amino acids: CASSLFGLFTGSYGYTF. CDR3 bases: TGTGCCAGCAGCTTGTTTGGCCTTTTTACAGGGAGCTATGGCTACACCTTC. The V call is TRBV5-6, the J call TRBJ1-2; possible D gene TRBD1, 6 bases. With 1 base removed from V and 4 bases from J, the gap between germline ends came to 20 bases. In germline, CDR1 is SGHDT, CDR2 YYEEEE. The CDR3 is 17 amino acids.

The V gene is TRBV6-5, the J gene TRBJ1-2, with D possibly TRBD1 on 6 matching bases. This CDR3 is 13 amino acids long. In germline, CDR1 is MNHEY, CDR2 SVGAGI. Trimming removed 6 bases from V and 5 bases from J, with 13 bases in between. The CDR3 sequence is CASREDREYGYTF. In DNA form, the CDR3 reads TGTGCCAGCAGAGAGGACAGAGAATATGGCTACACCTTC.

V gene TRBV29-1 combines with J gene TRBJ1-1, with 11 bases that match TRBD1. The CDR3 covers 14 residues. CDR1 and CDR2 from the germline V gene are SQVTM and ANQGSEA. With 6 bases clipped from V and 5 bases from J, the junction kept 8 bases outside the gene matches. The CDR3 here is CSVRTGTGGTEAFF. The CDR3 DNA reads TGCAGCGTACGGACCGGGACAGGGGGGACTGAAGCTTTCTTT.

The chain recombines TRBV15 with TRBJ1-2; the match to TRBD1 covers 9 bases. Germline assignment: CDR1 LNHNV and CDR2 YYDKDF (reference sequence). J lost 7 bases, V lost 0 bases, and 6 bases had no gene match. The CDR3 runs to 15 residues. Written as DNA, the CDR3 is TGTGCCACCAGCAGAGACCGGACAGGGGTTACTGGCTACACCTTC. It translates to CATSRDRTGVTGYTF.

The CDR3 DNA is TGTGCCAGCAGCTACGGGACAGCGAACACTGAAGCTTTCTTT. It codes for CASSYGTANTEAFF. The chain uses TRBV11-2 and TRBJ1-1, with TRBD1 matching over 7 bases. Trimming at V came to 4 bases and at J to 1 base, leaving 3 bases not matched to a gene. Germline V gene sequence: CDR1 SGHAT, CDR2 FQNNGV. The CDR3 loop spans 14 amino acids. The entire variable domain, with the rest obtained from reference TRBV11-2 and TRBJ1-1, is as follows: EAGVAQSPRYKIIEKRQSVAFWCNPISGHATLYWYQQILGQGPKLLIQFQNNGVVDDSQLPKDRFSAERLKGVDSTLKIQPAKLEDSAVYLCASSYGTANTEAFFGQGTRLTVV.

This clone has more than one count but fewer than ten. The chain recombines TRBV11-2 with TRBJ2-3, with a weak D call TRBD2 (7 bases). V was trimmed by 6 bases and J by 2 bases, leaving 15 bases between them. This CDR3 has 15 amino acids. Germline V gives CDR1 SGHAT, CDR2 FQNNGV. The CDR3 DNA is TGTGCCAGCAGTCCGAGGGGGGGGAACACAGATACGCAGTATTTT. This encodes CASSPRGGNTDTQYF.

CDR3 in DNA: TGTGCCAGCAGGGGAAAGGGGGGGACAGGCTACGAGCAGTACTTC. It codes for CASRGKGGTGYEQYF. The chain combines TRBV5-6 with TRBJ2-7; D may be TRBD1 (8 bases). Trimming cost V 5 bases and J 3 bases, with 18 bases left between them. Germline V gene data show CDR1 as SGHDT and CDR2 as YYEEEE. The CDR3 length is 15 residues. Full variable domain (missing parts from reference TRBV5-6 and TRBJ2-7): DAGVTQSPTHLIKTRGQQVTLRCSPKSGHDTVSWYQQALGQGPQFIFQYYEEEERQRGNFPDRFSGHQFPNYSSELNVNALLLGDSALYLCASRGKGGTGYEQYFGPGTRLTVT.

In nucleotides, the CDR3 is TGTGCCAGTAGTCCTGGGGGGGAGGATTGGGGTACGCAGTATTTT. This encodes CASSPGGEDWGTQYF. The chain has TRBV19 and TRBJ2-3; 7 nucleotides align to TRBD2. Per germline, CDR1 LNHDA and CDR2 SQIVND (reference sequence). This CDR3 comprises 15 residues. V shed 5 bases and J 8 bases; nucleotides not matched to a gene: 13.

V is TRBV7-9 and J is TRBJ2-3, with D perhaps TRBD1 (6 bases). Germline CDR1 reads SEHNR; CDR2 reads FQNEAQ (reference sequence). This CDR3 comprises 15 residues. Trimming took 5 bases from V and 6 from J, leaving 18 bases between them. The CDR3 here is CASSPRTAAWDTQYF. The CDR3 coding sequence is TGTGCCAGCAGCCCCCGGACAGCAGCTTGGGATACGCAGTATTTT.

This rearrangement joins TRBV2 to TRBJ1-2; 8 bases are a match to TRBD1. Germline V gene lookup returns CDR1 SNHLY and CDR2 FYNNEI. The length of the CDR3 is 14 residues. Trimming cost V 5 bases and J 2 bases; bases outside gene matches: 4. The CDR3 region is CASSSRQGNYGYTF. The CDR3 DNA is TGTGCCAGCAGTTCTAGACAGGGGAACTATGGCTACACCTTC.

The V call is TRBV7-9, the J call TRBJ2-1; the match to TRBD2 covers 12 bases. The CDR3 is 17 amino acids. Germline CDR1 and CDR2: SEHNR and FQNEAQ (reference sequence). The V segment lost 1 base and the J segment 4 bases; nucleotides outside the gene matches: 5. Written as DNA, the CDR3 is TGTGCCAGCAGCTTAGTAGGGACTAGCGGGCGGTACAATGAGCAGTTCTTC. This sequence encodes CASSLVGTSGRYNEQFF. Full variable domain (outside the CDR3, taken from reference TRBV7-9 and TRBJ2-1): DTGVSQNPRHKITKRGQNVTFRCDPISEHNRLYWYRQTLGQGPEFLTYFQNEAQLEKSRLLSDRFSAERPKGSFSTLEIQRTEQGDSAMYLCASSLVGTSGRYNEQFFGPGTRLTVL.

This sequence joins TRBV19 and TRBJ2-1, with TRBD2 identical over 8 bases. J gave up 12 bases and V 3 bases, and 4 bases lay outside the gene matches. Looked up from germline, CDR1 is LNHDA and CDR2 is SQIVND (reference sequence). The CDR3 runs to 12 residues. CDR3: CASSMGLAGQFF. The CDR3 DNA reads as TGTGCCAGTAGTATGGGGCTAGCGGGGCAGTTCTTC.

The chain employs TRBV10-3 and TRBJ1-1; D perhaps matches TRBD1 (6 bases). Per the germline V gene, CDR1 is ENHRY and CDR2 is SYGVKD. This CDR3 comprises 15 residues. Trimming took off 10 bases at V and 0 bases at J, with 18 bases between the two ends. CDR3 sequence: CASTGGARMNTEAFF. The CDR3 nucleotides are TGTGCCAGCACGGGGGGGGCGAGGATGAACACTGAAGCTTTCTTT.

The chain uses TRBV5-1 and TRBJ2-7; 9 bases align to TRBD2. The germline V gene encodes CDR1 SGHRS and CDR2 YFSETQ. The CDR3 has 16 amino acids. V gave up 4 bases and J gave up 4 bases; unmatched junction bases: 12. The CDR3 region has the DNA TGCGCCAGCAGCATGGAGTTAGCGGGAGAAGGGTACGAGCAGTACTTC. Translated, it gives CASSMELAGEGYEQYF.

The rearrangement uses TRBV4-2 and TRBJ2-1; 14 nucleotides align to TRBD2. V shed 4 bases and J 5 bases; nucleotides not matched to a gene: 13. CDR1 LGHNA and CDR2 YNFKEQ come from the germline V gene. The CDR3 is 19 amino acids. The CDR3 reads CASSRGPGLAGERHNEQFF. CDR3 DNA sequence: TGTGCCAGCAGCCGAGGGCCGGGACTAGCGGGAGAACGGCACAATGAGCAGTTCTTC.

As to this clone: The same CDR3 can be traced to other DNA sequences in this sample. The CDR3 DNA follows: TGCGCCAGCAGCTTTCAGACTCAGCGGGGCACAGATACGCAGTATTTT. It translates to CASSFQTQRGTDTQYF. The gene calls are TRBV5-1 and TRBJ2-3, with TRBD2 as a possible D gene (6 bases). This CDR3 contains 16 residues. Per the germline V gene, CDR1 is SGHRS and CDR2 is YFSETQ. Between the trimmed V and J ends, which lost 2 bases and 1 base, there was a span of 14 bases. The variable domain in full, completed from reference TRBV5-1 and TRBJ2-3, reads KAGVTQTPRYLIKTRGQQVTLSCSPISGHRSVSWYQQTPGQGLQFLFEYFSETQRNKGNFPGRFSGRQFSNSRSEMNVSTLELGDSALYLCASSFQTQRGTDTQYFGPGTRLTVL.